The 19 T cell receptor beta chains in this list originate from one sample, sequenced in a study of cytomegalovirus exposure and HLA in healthy donors. PCR employed 60 Vbeta and 13 Jbeta primers. Clones were read by immunoSEQ multiplex PCR, and TCRdb kept only the in-frame ones, dropping some. The sample has 120,000 or so clones; approximately 68% are singletons. The sequenced sample was PBMCs. All receptors come from a man aged 25 to 40 in good health and CMV-seropositive.

This clone was seen only a few times. The chain couples TRBV5-5 to TRBJ1-1; 9 positions match TRBD1. Unmatched junction bases numbered 5, after V lost 1 base and J lost 4 bases. The CDR3 spans 15 residues. Germline V CDR1 and CDR2: SGHKS, YYEKEE (reference sequence). The CDR3, as DNA: TGTGCCAGCAGCTTGTACAGGGGGCCAGGCACTGAAGCTTTCTTT. It translates to CASSLYRGPGTEAFF.

The chain has TRBV5-6 and TRBJ1-2; 9 bases are shared with TRBD1. V shed 4 bases, J shed 8 bases, and the junction held 3 bases outside the gene matches. The length of the CDR3 is 12 residues. Looked up from germline, CDR1 is SGHDT and CDR2 is YYEEEE. The CDR3 region is CASSPGTGGYTF. Here the CDR3 DNA reads TGTGCCAGCAGCCCGGGGACAGGGGGCTACACCTTC.

The sample holds a few counts of this clone. The V and J genes are TRBV9 and TRBJ1-2, with D tentatively TRBD1 (6 bases). The CDR3 runs 13 residues. Germline CDR1 and CDR2: SGDLS and YYNGEE. V dropped 5 bases and J dropped 5 bases, with 13 bases sitting between them. The DNA for the CDR3 is TGTGCCAGCAGAAAAGGGACACTATATGGCTACACCTTC. Amino acid sequence: CASRKGTLYGYTF.

As to this clone: A read error may account for a junction end that differs from germline. The rearrangement links TRBV7-7 to TRBJ2-1, with TRBD2 matching 12 bases. The CDR3 sequence is 14 residues long. Germline-derived CDR1 and CDR2 are SSHAT and FNYEAQ (reference sequence). CDR3 sequence (DNA): TGTGCTAGCAGTTCTAGCGGGAGGGGTAATGAGCAGTTCTTC. Protein product: CASSSSGRGNEQFF.

This clone has more than one count but fewer than ten. The V gene is TRBV7-2, the J gene TRBJ2-7, with 8 positions matching TRBD1. V shed 2 bases, J shed 3 bases, and the junction held 6 bases outside the gene matches. The CDR3 totals 15 residues. Germline CDR1 is SGHTA and CDR2 is FQGNSA. The DNA for the CDR3 is TGTGCCAGCAGCTTAAGCGGACAGGGCTTCTACGAGCAGTACTTC. Its protein product is CASSLSGQGFYEQYF.

This chain connects TRBV5-1 to TRBJ2-3, with 10 positions matching TRBD1. V was pared by 3 bases and J by 5 bases, with 3 bases of the junction left unmatched. Germline V CDR1 and CDR2: SGHRS, YFSETQ. There are 14 residues in the CDR3. The CDR3 protein is CASSWGQGKDTQYF. CDR3 bases: TGCGCCAGCAGCTGGGGACAGGGGAAAGATACGCAGTATTTT. Filled out from reference TRBV5-1 and TRBJ2-3, the complete variable domain reads KAGVTQTPRYLIKTRGQQVTLSCSPISGHRSVSWYQQTPGQGLQFLFEYFSETQRNKGNFPGRFSGRQFSNSRSEMNVSTLELGDSALYLCASSWGQGKDTQYFGPGTRLTVL.

CDR3 coding DNA: TGTGCCAGCAGCTTACGGGGACAGGGAGGCTATGAGCAGTTCTTC. This codes for CASSLRGQGGYEQFF. The chain has TRBV7-8 and TRBJ2-1; 9 nucleotides align to TRBD1. The CDR3 runs 15 residues. CDR1 SGHVS and CDR2 FQNEAQ come from the germline V gene. V gave up 2 bases and J gave up 8 bases; unmatched junction bases: 7.

The chain is built from TRBV27 and TRBJ2-7, with D perhaps matching TRBD2 (6 bases). The germline V gene has CDR1 MNHEY and CDR2 SMNVEV (reference sequence). The CDR3 extends over 16 amino acids. Trimming took 7 bases from V and 2 from J, leaving 21 bases between them. The CDR3 bases are TGTGCCAGCAAACCACTCCGGGACTCCGGTCCCTACGAGCAGTACTTC. It codes for CASKPLRDSGPYEQYF.

The rearrangement joins TRBV19 to TRBJ1-5; D is possibly TRBD1 (6 bases). V was trimmed by 6 bases and J by 10 bases, leaving 25 bases between them. This CDR3 contains 16 residues. The V gene's germline CDR1 is LNHDA and CDR2 SQIVND (reference sequence). CDR3 amino acids: CASRPRGGFRGGPQHF. CDR3 sequence (DNA): TGTGCCAGTAGACCGAGGGGGGGGTTCCGGGGGGGACCCCAGCATTTT.

The gene calls are TRBV6-5 and TRBJ2-7; TRBD2 is a possible D gene (5 bases). Germline CDR1 and CDR2: MNHEY and SVGAGI. V was trimmed by 6 bases and J by 4 bases, leaving 19 bases between them. The CDR3 is made up of 15 amino acids. The CDR3 loop reads CASRTIEGRSYEQYF. The CDR3 nucleotides are TGTGCCAGCAGGACTATCGAAGGACGGAGTTACGAGCAGTACTTC.

The chain couples TRBV7-3 to TRBJ1-2, with D maybe TRBD1 (5 bases). The germline CDR1 and CDR2 sequences are SGHTA and FQGTGA. V lost 5 bases to trimming and J lost 5 bases, with 12 bases between them. The CDR3 has 13 amino acids. As DNA, the CDR3 is TGTGCCAGCAGCGCGGACACCAGATATGGCTACACCTTC. Protein sequence: CASSADTRYGYTF. Looking up the rest from reference TRBV7-3 and TRBJ1-2 gives the full variable domain: GAGVSQTPSNKVTEKGKYVELRCDPISGHTALYWYRQSLGQGPEFLIYFQGTGAADDSGLPNDRFFAVRPEGSVSTLKIQRTERGDSAVYLCASSADTRYGYTFGSGTRLTVV.

This clone was counted only a few times. The rearrangement links TRBV6-5 to TRBJ2-5, with a weak D call TRBD2 (5 bases). This CDR3 contains 13 residues. V shed 6 bases and J shed 5 bases, with 13 bases lying between them. The germline gives CDR1 MNHEY, CDR2 SVGAGI. The CDR3 is CASSKLVSETQYF. The CDR3 nucleotides read TGTGCCAGCAGCAAACTAGTTTCCGAGACCCAGTACTTC.

This sequence joins TRBV10-1 and TRBJ2-7; 10 nucleotides line up with TRBD1. The length of the CDR3 is 15 residues. Germline-derived CDR1 and CDR2 are WNHNN and SYGVQD (reference sequence). The V gene end was trimmed by 3 bases and the J gene end by 3 bases; junction bases not matched to a gene: 5. Written as DNA, the CDR3 is TGCGCCAGCAGTGACTCCGGGACAGGGGTCTACGAGCAGTACTTC. Encoded protein: CASSDSGTGVYEQYF.

V is TRBV5-1 and J is TRBJ1-6, with D possibly matching TRBD1 (5 bases). V lost 4 bases to trimming and J lost 7 bases, with 12 bases between them. The CDR3 has 14 residues. The germline V gene has CDR1 SGHRS and CDR2 YFSETQ. The CDR3 spells CASSPEGLNSPLHF. The CDR3 coding sequence is TGCGCCAGCAGCCCGGAGGGGCTCAATTCACCCCTCCACTTT. The whole variable domain, remainder taken from reference TRBV5-1 and TRBJ1-6, is KAGVTQTPRYLIKTRGQQVTLSCSPISGHRSVSWYQQTPGQGLQFLFEYFSETQRNKGNFPGRFSGRQFSNSRSEMNVSTLELGDSALYLCASSPEGLNSPLHFGNGTRLTVT.

This clone has only a few counts. The chain has TRBV4-1 and TRBJ1-1; 7 nucleotides line up with TRBD1. Trimming removed 4 bases from V and 1 base from J; junction bases left unmatched: 3. This CDR3 is 14 amino acids long. CDR1 and CDR2 from the germline V gene are MGHRA and YSYEKL. CDR3 sequence reads: CASSLTGANTEAFF. CDR3 bases: TGCGCCAGCAGCCTTACAGGGGCGAACACTGAAGCTTTCTTT.

This chain links TRBV2 with TRBJ1-3; TRBD1 agrees at 8 bases. The CDR3 length is 18 residues. The trim removed 7 bases at V and 0 bases at J, leaving 14 bases unmatched. Germline V gene data show CDR1 as SNHLY and CDR2 as FYNNEI. CDR3 DNA: TGTGCCAGCACCCCGACAGGGGCCAATACACTCTCTGGAAACACCATATATTTT. Its translation is CASTPTGANTLSGNTIYF.

The CDR3 region is CASSQALTSGRAEQYF. The DNA for the CDR3 is TGCGCCAGCAGCCAAGCCCTTACTAGCGGGAGGGCCGAGCAGTACTTC. The chain recombines TRBV4-3 with TRBJ2-7; 13 nucleotides agree with TRBD2. V shed 1 base, J shed 6 bases, and the junction held 6 bases outside the gene matches. Per the germline V gene, CDR1 is LGHNA and CDR2 is YSLEER. The length of the CDR3 is 16 residues.

This clone was observed a handful of times. This chain connects TRBV19 to TRBJ2-5; 9 bases fit TRBD1. The DNA matches TRBJ2-7 better at its end, which makes the J call doubtful. The germline gives CDR1 LNHDA, CDR2 SQIVND (reference sequence). The CDR3 sequence is 15 residues long. Here the CDR3 DNA reads TGTGCCAGTAGTCCCGCGACAGGGGGTTTCTACGAGCAGTACTTC. Its translation is CASSPATGGFYEQYF.

The V and J genes are TRBV11-2 and TRBJ1-2; 9 bases are a match to TRBD1. Germline V gene data show CDR1 as SGHAT and CDR2 as FQNNGV. This CDR3 contains 19 residues. With V trimmed by 4 bases and J by 4 bases, 19 bases remained unmatched. The CDR3 coding sequence is TGTGCCAGCAGCTCATTAAAGGTCCCGGGACAGGGATTGAGCTATGGCTACACCTTC. Its translation: CASSSLKVPGQGLSYGYTF.